The 23 T cell receptor beta chains below were found in one sample sequenced in a study of T-cell reconstitution after alpha-beta-depleted transplantation in children. A library of TCRbeta sequences, prepared with unique molecular identifiers, was generated. TCRdb analysed the PCR reads with MiXCR anew, one entry per CDR3 protein. The data show around 450,000 distinct CDR3 sequences, more than 9% seen once. The input for sequencing was PBMCs, taken before TCRalphabeta/CD19-depleted stem cell transplant. These TCRs come from a child aged 2-15 years with inherited bone marrow failure, due to receive a stem cell transplant.

This clonotype was recorded at least ten times. This chain links TRBV20-1 with TRBJ2-2; 13 bases are a match to TRBD2. The CDR3 has 15 residues. Germline loops: CDR1 DFQATT, CDR2 SNEGSKA (reference sequence). V lost 6 bases to trimming and J lost 7 bases; unmatched junction nucleotides: 8. CDR3 nucleotides: TGCAGTGCGGAAACTAGCGGGAGGGCGAACGGGGAGCTGTTTTTT. It encodes CSAETSGRANGELFF.

This rearrangement joins TRBV4-3 to TRBJ2-1; 7 nucleotides align to TRBD2. Trimming cost V 3 bases and J 4 bases; bases outside gene matches: 6. The CDR3 is made up of 15 amino acids. CDR1 and CDR2 from the germline V gene are LGHNA and YSLEER. The DNA of the CDR3 is TGCGCCAGCAGCCAGAGACTAGCACTGTACAATGAGCAGTTCTTC. Residues: CASSQRLALYNEQFF.

This clonotype was counted at least ten times. The V gene is TRBV13, the J gene TRBJ2-5; D remains unclear. Per germline, CDR1 PRHDT and CDR2 FYEKMQ (reference sequence). The CDR3 runs 14 residues. Trimming pared 2 bases from V and 6 bases from J, leaving 13 bases between. In DNA, the CDR3 is TGTGCCAGCAGCTTATTGTTTAGCAAAAAGACCCAGTACTTC. Translation: CASSLLFSKKTQYF.

This clonotype occurred a few times. The chain couples TRBV5-6 to TRBJ2-3; no definite D call. This CDR3 has 15 amino acids. The germline V and J ends were trimmed by 4 bases and 2 bases, with 14 bases remaining between them. The V gene's germline CDR1 is SGHDT and CDR2 YYEEEE. Written as DNA, the CDR3 is TGTGCCAGCAGCCTGTACCAAGACCTCACAGATACGCAGTATTTT. Encoded protein: CASSLYQDLTDTQYF.

This clonotype was detected many times. The CDR3 DNA sequence: TGTGCCAGCAGCCAGGAGCAACGGGGGACTGAAGCTTTCTTT. This sequence encodes CASSQEQRGTEAFF. The rearrangement joins TRBV4-2 to TRBJ1-1; a possible D gene is TRBD1 (5 bases). The CDR3 sequence is 14 residues long. V gave up 3 bases and J gave up 5 bases, with 13 bases separating them. Germline-derived CDR1 and CDR2 are LGHNA and YNFKEQ.

This clonotype was counted between two and nine times. V gene TRBV19 combines with J gene TRBJ1-2; 10 bases are a match to TRBD1. This CDR3 contains 16 residues. Germline V gene data show CDR1 as LNHDA and CDR2 as SQIVND (reference sequence). V lost 6 bases, J lost 6 bases, and 13 bases stayed unmatched. The CDR3 nucleotides are TGTGCCAGTAGCCTCATCCCGGGACAGGGGTTCGATGGCTACACCTTC. Translation gives CASSLIPGQGFDGYTF. The full variable domain, in which reference TRBV19 and TRBJ1-2 provide the parts outside the CDR3, is DGGITQSPKYLFRKEGQNVTLSCEQNLNHDAMYWYRQDPGQGLRLIYYSQIVNDFQKGDIAEGYSVSREKKESFPLTVTSAQKNPTAFYLCASSLIPGQGFDGYTFGSGTRLTVV.

This clonotype was found many times. The chain couples TRBV13 to TRBJ2-3; D not resolved. The germline V and J ends were trimmed by 2 bases and 6 bases, with 12 bases remaining between them. CDR3 size: 14 residues. CDR1 is PRHDT, CDR2 FYEKMQ, per germline (reference sequence). CDR3 in amino acids: CASSLWSSRDTQYF. The CDR3 coding sequence is TGTGCCAGCAGCTTATGGTCGTCCCGGGATACGCAGTATTTT.

This clonotype occurred many times. CDR3 region: CASSQDMGSTYEQYF. In DNA form, the CDR3 reads TGCGCCAGCAGCCAAGATATGGGATCCACCTACGAGCAGTACTTC. J is TRBJ2-7 and V is TRBV4-3; no clear D gene. The CDR3 has 15 amino acids. Germline assignment: CDR1 LGHNA and CDR2 YSLEER. V lost 0 bases and J 2 bases, leaving 11 bases between the germline ends.

This clonotype was seen only a few times. V usage is TRBV5-1 and J usage is TRBJ2-7, with D tentatively TRBD1 (6 bases). Between the trimmed V and J ends, which lost 4 bases and 6 bases, there was a span of 14 bases. Germline CDR1 and CDR2: SGHRS and YFSETQ. The CDR3 runs 13 residues. CDR3 residues: CASSPQGRGEQYF. CDR3 bases: TGCGCCAGCAGCCCTCAAGGCAGGGGCGAGCAGTACTTC.

This clonotype was detected once. V is TRBV4-2 and J is TRBJ1-4, with TRBD1 identical over 9 bases. The CDR3 runs 17 residues. CDR1 LGHNA and CDR2 YNFKEQ come from the germline V gene. The V segment lost 4 bases and the J segment 4 bases; nucleotides outside the gene matches: 10. The CDR3 loop is CASSPSRDRAGNEKLFF. The CDR3 coding sequence is TGTGCCAGCAGCCCGTCCCGGGACAGGGCCGGTAATGAAAAACTGTTTTTT.

This clonotype was seen many times. This chain links TRBV24-1 with TRBJ2-2; 11 bases line up with TRBD2. The CDR3 length is 18 residues. V lost 1 base and J lost 2; bases outside the gene matches: 5. The germline gives CDR1 KGHDR, CDR2 SFDVKD. The CDR3 bases are TGTGCCACCAGTGATTTTCCTGGACTAGCGGGTAACACCGGGGAGCTGTTTTTT. Translation gives CATSDFPGLAGNTGELFF.

This clonotype was recorded many times. V usage is TRBV5-6 and J usage is TRBJ2-7; TRBD1 aligns across 8 bases. The CDR3 contains 14 residues. V lost 3 bases, J lost 3 bases, and 5 bases stayed unmatched. Germline CDR1 is SGHDT and CDR2 is YYEEEE. The CDR3 nucleotides are TGTGCCAGCAGCTGGGGAACAGGGGGCTACGAGCAGTACTTC. This gives the protein CASSWGTGGYEQYF.

This clonotype was counted once. This chain joins TRBV19 and TRBJ1-1; no clear D. Deletions cut 0 bases from V and 1 base from J, with 12 bases between. This CDR3 comprises 16 residues. Germline V gene sequence: CDR1 LNHDA, CDR2 SQIVND (reference sequence). For the CDR3, the DNA is TGTGCCAGTAGTATAGAATTTGGGTGGCGGAACACTGAAGCTTTCTTT. This sequence encodes CASSIEFGWRNTEAFF.

The table lists this clonotype with many counts. V and J are TRBV12-3 or TRBV12-4 and TRBJ1-4; D is unresolved. There are 13 residues in the CDR3. V gave up 7 bases and J gave up 7 bases, with 13 bases separating them. CDR3 region: CASTPNLSEKLFF. DNA for the CDR3: TGTGCCAGCACCCCCAACTTAAGTGAAAAACTGTTTTTT.

The sample holds many counts of this clonotype. The V and J genes are TRBV4-3 and TRBJ2-3; 12 bases fit TRBD2. The CDR3 runs to 19 residues. Germline assignment: CDR1 LGHNA and CDR2 YSLEER. The junction had 11 bases not matched to a gene; V was cut back by 0 bases and J by 4 bases. CDR3 amino acids: CASSQDSTSGRSSPDTQYF. The DNA of the CDR3 is TGCGCCAGCAGCCAAGATTCGACTAGCGGGAGATCTTCACCAGATACGCAGTATTTT.

This clonotype appeared many times. The rearrangement joins TRBV27 to TRBJ2-3; D gene ambiguous. CDR1 and CDR2 (germline): MNHEY, SMNVEV (reference sequence). V gave up 3 bases and J gave up 7 bases, with 11 bases separating them. CDR3 length: 13 residues. The DNA for the CDR3 is TGTGCCAGCAGTTTGGAGTATGCATATACGCAGTATTTT. Translating gives CASSLEYAYTQYF.

This clonotype was recorded a few times. The gene calls are TRBV18 and TRBJ1-1; 7 bases are a match to TRBD1. Per germline, CDR1 KGHSH and CDR2 LQKENI. This CDR3 is 16 amino acids long. The V segment lost 3 bases and the J segment 0 bases; nucleotides outside the gene matches: 7. The CDR3 bases are TGTGCCAGCTCACCTGGGACAGTACTGATGAACACTGAAGCTTTCTTT. Encoded protein: CASSPGTVLMNTEAFF.

The table lists this clonotype with a few counts. The rearrangement joins TRBV6-5 to TRBJ1-4; D ambiguous. CDR3 length equals 15 residues. V was pared by 0 bases and J by 4 bases, with 9 bases between. Germline CDR1 MNHEY, CDR2 SVGAGI. The CDR3 is CASSYSSGVNEKLFF. The CDR3 DNA reads TGTGCCAGCAGTTACTCGAGCGGAGTTAATGAAAAACTGTTTTTT.

Turning to this clonotype: Here the CDR3 omits its conserved ending phenylalanine or tryptophan, so a read error is the likely source. Because the CDR3's place on the DNA is in doubt, the DNA is left out and the CDR3 is given as listed by TCRdb. This chain connects TRBV24-1 to TRBJ2-7. The germline CDR1 and CDR2 sequences are KGHDR and SFDVKD. The CDR3 is made up of 8 amino acids, end residues included. The CDR3 sequence: CGTSDEVL.

This clonotype was observed at least ten times. The chain recombines TRBV7-8 with TRBJ1-4, with 8 bases lining up with TRBD1. Germline V gene data show CDR1 as SGHVS and CDR2 as FQNEAQ. The CDR3 has 14 residues. With V trimmed by 4 bases and J by 4 bases, 2 bases remained unmatched. The CDR3 coding sequence is TGTGCCAGCAGCTCGGACAGGGTTAATGAAAAACTGTTTTTT. This codes for CASSSDRVNEKLFF.

The table lists this clonotype with many counts. The chain joins TRBV7-2 to TRBJ2-5; the D gene is possibly TRBD2 (6 bases). Germline CDR1 and CDR2: SGHTA and FQGNSA. CDR3 size: 15 residues. The V end lost 1 base, the J end lost 5 bases, and 14 bases lay between the germline ends. The CDR3 loop reads CASSLVGGETETQYF. The CDR3 nucleotides read TGTGCCAGCAGCTTAGTCGGCGGGGAGACGGAGACCCAGTACTTC.

The table lists this clonotype with a few counts. The chain carries TRBV28 and TRBJ1-2; D unresolved. V lost 3 bases and J lost 6, with 14 bases in between. CDR3 length: 14 amino acids. Germline V gene data show CDR1 as MDHEN and CDR2 as SYDVKM. The CDR3 is CASSLIQFLDGYTF. In nucleotides, the CDR3 is TGTGCCAGCAGTTTGATACAGTTCCTCGATGGCTACACCTTC.

At least ten counts were recorded for this clonotype. The chain carries TRBV4-3 and TRBJ2-1; weak D call: TRBD2 (6 bases). From germline, CDR1 is LGHNA and CDR2 YSLEER. The CDR3 sequence is 15 residues long. V dropped 3 bases and J dropped 8 bases, with 17 bases sitting between them. CDR3 region: CASSHGLRVGDEQFF. The DNA of the CDR3 is TGCGCCAGCAGCCACGGACTACGCGTGGGGGATGAGCAGTTCTTC.